These 8 T cell receptor beta chains were all obtained from the same sample, sequenced in a study of technical replicates of blood from several donors. The assay was immunoSEQ multiplex PCR, and TCRdb's table has in-frame clones only and misses some. This table has roughly 85,000 clones, approximately 95% appearing once. The sample was T cells isolated from PBMCs. The receptors here all came from a human donor in good health.

The chain is built from TRBV7-8 and TRBJ2-7; TRBD1 might be the D (6 bases). Trimming removed 5 bases at V and 2 bases at J, with 10 bases between. Germline V CDR1 and CDR2: SGHVS, FQNEAQ. CDR3 length equals 13 residues. CDR3 protein: CASSRQETYEQYF. The CDR3 DNA is TGTGCCAGCAGCCGACAGGAGACCTACGAGCAGTACTTC.

V gene TRBV6-5 combines with J gene TRBJ1-1; D gene uncertain. The CDR3 sequence is 15 residues long. Trimming took off 3 bases at V and 0 bases at J, with 11 bases between the two ends. Germline-derived CDR1 and CDR2 are MNHEY and SVGAGI. CDR3 sequence reads: CASSYQALMNTEAFF. The CDR3 DNA is TGTGCCAGCAGTTATCAGGCCTTAATGAACACTGAAGCTTTCTTT.

The rearrangement uses TRBV4-1 and TRBJ2-3; 11 nucleotides agree with TRBD2. The CDR3 consists of 15 residues. CDR1 and CDR2 (germline): MGHRA, YSYEKL. The V segment lost 4 bases and the J segment 6 bases; nucleotides outside the gene matches: 6. This CDR3 is CASSLDRTSGDTQYF. The DNA of the CDR3 is TGCGCCAGCAGCCTCGACCGGACTAGCGGGGATACGCAGTATTTT.

The chain recombines TRBV29-1 with TRBJ1-1, with a weak D call TRBD1 (6 bases). The V gene lost 2 bases and the J gene lost 0 bases, with 10 bases spanning the gap. CDR1 and CDR2 from the germline V gene are SQVTM and ANQGSEA. This CDR3 has 14 amino acids. CDR3 in DNA: TGCAGCGTTGAATCCACAGGGATGAACACTGAAGCTTTCTTT. Amino acid sequence: CSVESTGMNTEAFF.

The gene calls are TRBV23-1 and TRBJ2-7; D might be TRBD2 (5 bases). TRBV23-1 is known as an ORF, though its function is uncertain. The CDR3 spans 16 residues. The ends were cut back, 7 bases at V and 3 bases at J, with 22 bases in the middle. The CDR3 loop reads CASIQALGQDYYEQYF. The CDR3 DNA is TGCGCCAGCATTCAGGCCCTGGGCCAAGACTACTACGAGCAGTACTTC.

This chain connects TRBV5-1 to TRBJ2-5; D remains ambiguous. This CDR3 contains 14 residues. The germline gives CDR1 SGHRS, CDR2 YFSETQ. Trimming left V 3 bases short and J 1 base short, with 10 bases between. CDR3 bases: TGCGCCAGCAGCTCCCGACAAATCCAAGAGACCCAGTACTTC. This codes for CASSSRQIQETQYF.

The chain couples TRBV19 to TRBJ2-7, with 8 nucleotides matching TRBD2. This CDR3 comprises 15 residues. Germline lookup yields CDR1 LNHDA and CDR2 SQIVND (reference sequence). V dropped 5 bases and J dropped 1; count of bases not matched to a gene: 7. This chain's CDR3 is CASSRSQRGSYEQYF. CDR3 in DNA: TGTGCCAGTAGTCGTTCCCAGCGGGGGTCCTACGAGCAGTACTTC.

V usage is TRBV5-4 and J usage is TRBJ2-2, with 13 bases that match TRBD2. Trimming took 2 bases from V and 4 from J; bases not matched to a gene: 2. This CDR3 is 16 amino acids long. Germline CDR1 is SGHNT and CDR2 is YYREEE (reference sequence). The CDR3 sequence is CASSLLAGGPTGELFF. The CDR3 DNA is TGTGCCAGCAGCTTACTAGCGGGGGGGCCCACCGGGGAGCTGTTTTTT.